Listed below are T cell receptor beta chains from one sample, sequenced in a study of T cell clusters in autoimmune cytopenias. TCRdb reprocessed the multiplex PCR reads, keeping one entry per CDR3 protein, no DNA. The sample features 2,000 or so distinct CDR3 sequences, with around 56% in its top ten. The sequenced material came from peripheral blood. These TCRs come from a human donor with an autoimmune cytopenia or autoimmune hepatitis (not recorded which). The CDR3 runs from the conserved cysteine through the conserved F or W. Each record gives: clone size, J gene, V gene, CDR3 protein. Clone sizes are given selectively: once, few, many, or a class where the clone is expanded.

clone_size: medium-sized
j_call: TRBJ1-3
v_call: TRBV5-6
cdr3_aa: CASSLVSPSSGNTIYF

clone_size: medium-sized
j_call: TRBJ1-6
v_call: TRBV6-5
cdr3_aa: CASSSQDRDLFVSPLHF

clone_size: NA
j_call: TRBJ2-3
v_call: TRBV12-3/TRBV12-4
cdr3_aa: CASSPYSGGTDTQYF

clone_size: medium-sized
j_call: TRBJ2-3
v_call: TRBV5-1
cdr3_aa: CASSLDRGTDTQYF

clone_size: medium-sized
j_call: TRBJ1-6
v_call: TRBV5-6
cdr3_aa: CASSSQGWRTPLHF

clone_size: medium-sized
j_call: TRBJ1-6
v_call: TRBV5-6
cdr3_aa: CASSLQNSPLHF

clone_size: medium-sized
j_call: TRBJ1-5
v_call: TRBV19
cdr3_aa: CASSMKGGDQPQHF

clone_size: large
j_call: TRBJ1-6
v_call: TRBV27
cdr3_aa: CASSIGPGGNSPLHF

clone_size: NA
j_call: TRBJ2-7
v_call: TRBV5-6
cdr3_aa: CAISGQGHEQYF

clone_size: NA
j_call: TRBJ2-1
v_call: TRBV12-3/TRBV12-4
cdr3_aa: CASRRQGEENEQFF

clone_size: NA
j_call: TRBJ2-5
v_call: TRBV4-2
cdr3_aa: CASSQGGSGGRLQETQYF

clone_size: NA
j_call: TRBJ1-2
v_call: TRBV5-1
cdr3_aa: CASSFQGLEYGYTF

clone_size: NA
j_call: TRBJ2-3
v_call: TRBV7-9
cdr3_aa: CASSDRDREGTDTQYF

clone_size: medium-sized
j_call: TRBJ1-4
v_call: TRBV18
cdr3_aa: CASSPTATNEKLFF

clone_size: medium-sized
j_call: TRBJ2-3
v_call: TRBV6-5
cdr3_aa: CASSDKGNTQYF

clone_size: medium-sized
j_call: TRBJ1-5
v_call: TRBV6-2/TRBV6-3
cdr3_aa: CASSDDRAFPAQHF

clone_size: NA
j_call: TRBJ2-1
v_call: TRBV10-1
cdr3_aa: CASSEFRTGDYNEQFF

clone_size: NA
j_call: TRBJ1-3
v_call: TRBV14
cdr3_aa: CASSQDRLTIYF

clone_size: NA
j_call: TRBJ1-2
v_call: TRBV20-1
cdr3_aa: CSARVWTGGIGYTF

clone_size: medium-sized
j_call: TRBJ1-6
v_call: TRBV11-1
cdr3_aa: CASSLADRGRSPLHF

clone_size: medium-sized
j_call: TRBJ2-2
v_call: TRBV27
cdr3_aa: CASSLFSGNTGELFF

clone_size: medium-sized
j_call: TRBJ1-5
v_call: TRBV18
cdr3_aa: CASSPDRDQPQHF

clone_size: NA
j_call: TRBJ1-2
v_call: TRBV7-9
cdr3_aa: CASSPYSRIKLWYGYTF

clone_size: NA
j_call: TRBJ2-7
v_call: TRBV19
cdr3_aa: CASSLSAGGFYEQYF

clone_size: medium-sized
j_call: TRBJ1-2
v_call: TRBV13
cdr3_aa: CASSLTGDYGYTF

clone_size: medium-sized
j_call: TRBJ2-2
v_call: TRBV15
cdr3_aa: CATSRPIRTGANTGELFF

clone_size: large
j_call: TRBJ1-4
v_call: TRBV19
cdr3_aa: CASSPTLTTNEKLFF

clone_size: medium-sized
j_call: TRBJ1-5
v_call: TRBV6-1
cdr3_aa: CASSEELTAVNQPQHF

clone_size: NA
j_call: TRBJ1-2
v_call: TRBV9
cdr3_aa: CASSEGQGLNYGYTF

clone_size: large
j_call: TRBJ1-2
v_call: TRBV19
cdr3_aa: CASSTDGQGFYGYTF

clone_size: medium-sized
j_call: TRBJ1-5
v_call: TRBV12-3/TRBV12-4
cdr3_aa: CASRGTGNQPQHF

clone_size: medium-sized
j_call: TRBJ2-2
v_call: TRBV5-5
cdr3_aa: CASSYGTGNTGELFF

clone_size: NA
j_call: TRBJ2-1
v_call: TRBV5-6
cdr3_aa: CASSLVGGPGWEQFF

clone_size: medium-sized
j_call: TRBJ2-5
v_call: TRBV6-2/TRBV6-3
cdr3_aa: CASSIEGTQYF

clone_size: NA
j_call: TRBJ2-3
v_call: TRBV5-6
cdr3_aa: CASSARTSGGTDTQYF

clone_size: medium-sized
j_call: TRBJ1-6
v_call: TRBV6-6
cdr3_aa: CASSTRTVVSYNSPLHF

clone_size: medium-sized
j_call: TRBJ2-1
v_call: TRBV12-3/TRBV12-4
cdr3_aa: CASSLLNEQFF

clone_size: medium-sized
j_call: TRBJ1-3
v_call: TRBV5-1
cdr3_aa: CASSGDVGNTIYF

clone_size: NA
j_call: TRBJ2-7
v_call: TRBV20-1
cdr3_aa: CSAPRETRTAEQYF

clone_size: medium-sized
j_call: TRBJ1-5
v_call: TRBV29-1
cdr3_aa: CSVSGTGNQPQHF

clone_size: medium-sized
j_call: TRBJ1-3
v_call: TRBV12-3/TRBV12-4
cdr3_aa: CASSLVGTGPGNTIYF

clone_size: medium-sized
j_call: TRBJ2-3
v_call: TRBV6-5
cdr3_aa: CASSYSRRGGATDTQYF

clone_size: medium-sized
j_call: TRBJ1-3
v_call: TRBV18
cdr3_aa: CASSWDTSSGNTIYF

clone_size: medium-sized
j_call: TRBJ2-7
v_call: TRBV29-1
cdr3_aa: CSVKQGFGYEQYF

clone_size: NA
j_call: TRBJ2-3
v_call: TRBV5-1
cdr3_aa: CASSLMSSGGRTDTQYF

clone_size: NA
j_call: TRBJ1-6
v_call: TRBV20-1
cdr3_aa: CSAAQGPGGDSPLHF

clone_size: NA
j_call: TRBJ1-2
v_call: TRBV5-6
cdr3_aa: CASRLGDRGFRSYGYTF

clone_size: medium-sized
j_call: TRBJ2-5
v_call: TRBV19
cdr3_aa: CASSIAETQYF

clone_size: NA
j_call: TRBJ2-3
v_call: TRBV20-1
cdr3_aa: CSARPGQGLGMGTDTQYF

clone_size: NA
j_call: TRBJ2-7
v_call: TRBV5-6
cdr3_aa: CASSPTPQGAYEQYF

clone_size: medium-sized
j_call: TRBJ2-3
v_call: TRBV18
cdr3_aa: CASSPNEDTQYF

clone_size: NA
j_call: TRBJ1-1
v_call: TRBV15
cdr3_aa: CATSRDQQEAFF

clone_size: NA
j_call: TRBJ2-1
v_call: TRBV6-2/TRBV6-3
cdr3_aa: CASSPIAGTHNEQFF

clone_size: medium-sized
j_call: TRBJ2-7
v_call: TRBV19
cdr3_aa: CATLEAGGGEQYF

clone_size: NA
j_call: TRBJ1-2
v_call: TRBV27
cdr3_aa: CASSLRTGGPTNYGYTF

clone_size: medium-sized
j_call: TRBJ2-3
v_call: TRBV12-3/TRBV12-4
cdr3_aa: CASSLVKGYSDTDTQYF

clone_size: medium-sized
j_call: TRBJ1-2
v_call: TRBV5-6
cdr3_aa: CASSSGDRYGYTF

clone_size: medium-sized
j_call: TRBJ2-1
v_call: TRBV5-6
cdr3_aa: CASSLLAGGPGDEQFF

clone_size: NA
j_call: TRBJ1-1
v_call: TRBV6-5
cdr3_aa: CASSLGALTEAFF